The 12 T cell receptor beta chains listed next were all sequenced from one sample in a study of OX40 agonist ivuxolimab in advanced cancers. Sequenced by immunoSEQ multiplex PCR; TCRdb stores in-frame clones only, minus some. The sample includes about 59,000 clones, over 80% of them seen just once. Sequencing was performed on CD4+ or CD8+ T cells sorted from blood, taken in a trial of the OX40 agonist ivuxolimab. The origin of the receptors is an adult with an advanced solid tumor such as melanoma, head and neck, liver or kidney cancer.

The gene calls are TRBV4-3 and TRBJ2-3; a weak D match, TRBD2 (6 bases). Germline V gene data show CDR1 as LGHNA and CDR2 as YSLEER. The CDR3 has 14 residues. The V end was cut by 4 bases, the J end by 2 bases, with 10 bases between. CDR3 sequence (DNA): TGCGCCAGCAGCCCCGGCGGGGTCACAGATACGCAGTATTTT. This gives the protein CASSPGGVTDTQYF.

The gene calls are TRBV11-2 and TRBJ2-5; no definite D call. Germline CDR1 SGHAT, CDR2 FQNNGV. CDR3 size: 13 residues. Between the trimmed V and J ends, which lost 5 bases and 2 bases, there was a span of 9 bases. The CDR3 coding sequence is TGTGCCAGCAGCCGTGAGAGACAAGAGACCCAGTACTTC. This sequence encodes CASSRERQETQYF.

The chain recombines TRBV15 with TRBJ2-2; 10 bases match TRBD2. Germline V gene data show CDR1 as LNHNV and CDR2 as YYDKDF (reference sequence). CDR3 length: 18 amino acids. The V segment lost 0 bases and the J segment 4 bases; nucleotides outside the gene matches: 8. The CDR3 region has the DNA TGTGCCACCAGCAGAGAACCCCAGACTAGCGGGTTCACCGGGGAGCTGTTTTTT. Translated, it gives CATSREPQTSGFTGELFF.

V gene TRBV9 combines with J gene TRBJ2-7; no clear D. The length of the CDR3 is 13 residues. Per germline, CDR1 SGDLS and CDR2 YYNGEE. The V end lost 4 bases, the J end lost 3 bases, and 11 bases lay between the germline ends. The CDR3 DNA reads as TGTGCCAGCAGCCCAGCCCCTAACTACGAGCAGTACTTC. This gives the protein CASSPAPNYEQYF.

The rearrangement links TRBV18 to TRBJ1-4; a possible D gene is TRBD1 (5 bases). CDR1 is KGHSH and CDR2 is LQKENI in the germline V gene. The CDR3 has 13 residues. Trimming shortened V by 1 base and J by 8 bases, and 8 bases separated the two germline ends. CDR3 DNA sequence: TGTGCCAGCTCACCACGGGACTCCGAAAAACTGTTTTTT. The encoded protein is CASSPRDSEKLFF.

The chain employs TRBV7-2 and TRBJ1-2; D is unresolved. The CDR3 spans 15 residues. Germline loops: CDR1 SGHTA, CDR2 FQGNSA. Deletions cut 2 bases from V and 6 bases from J, with 16 bases between. CDR3 DNA: TGTGCCAGCAGCTTACGATCCGGCGGCCGAGATGGCTACACCTTC. This sequence encodes CASSLRSGGRDGYTF. The full variable domain, in which reference TRBV7-2 and TRBJ1-2 provide the parts outside the CDR3, is GAGVSQSPSNKVTEKGKDVELRCDPISGHTALYWYRQSLGQGLEFLIYFQGNSAPDKSGLPSDRFSAERTGGSVSTLTIQRTQQEDSAVYLCASSLRSGGRDGYTFGSGTRLTVV.

J is TRBJ2-1 and V is TRBV28, with D possibly TRBD2 on 5 matching bases. Germline CDR1 MDHEN, CDR2 SYDVKM. V was pared by 5 bases and J by 3 bases, with 11 bases between. The CDR3 runs 14 residues. CDR3 loop: CASSPDGLYNEQFF. Here the CDR3 DNA reads TGTGCCAGCAGTCCCGACGGACTCTACAATGAGCAGTTCTTC.

Only a few counts were recorded for this clone. The chain links TRBV7-9 to TRBJ1-4; maybe TRBD1 (6 bases). Germline CDR1 is SEHNR and CDR2 is FQNEAQ (reference sequence). This CDR3 has 15 amino acids. V was trimmed by 5 bases and J by 8 bases, leaving 18 bases between them. The CDR3 loop is CASSLRGSDSEKLFF. As DNA, the CDR3 is TGTGCCAGCAGCCTCAGGGGCTCGGATTCCGAAAAACTGTTTTTT.

This clone was detected only once. The J gene is TRBJ2-7, the V gene TRBV5-4; D is unresolved. The CDR3 is made up of 12 amino acids. V shed 1 base and J shed 5 bases, with 7 bases lying between them. Germline V CDR1 and CDR2: SGHNT, YYREEE (reference sequence). The CDR3 DNA is TGTGCCAGCAGCTTGAACAGCCACGAGCAGTACTTC. As protein: CASSLNSHEQYF.

This chain uses TRBV28 with TRBJ2-2, with D perhaps TRBD1 (6 bases). V was trimmed by 6 bases and J by 6 bases, leaving 17 bases between them. The CDR3 sequence is 15 residues long. Germline V gives CDR1 MDHEN, CDR2 SYDVKM. This chain's CDR3 is CASRSGTFISGELFF. In nucleotides, the CDR3 is TGTGCCAGCAGATCCGGGACATTCATCTCCGGGGAGCTGTTTTTT.

This chain uses TRBV7-2 with TRBJ1-2, with D perhaps TRBD1 (6 bases). The germline V and J ends were trimmed by 1 base and 6 bases, with 9 bases remaining between them. CDR1 and CDR2 from the germline V gene are SGHTA and FQGNSA. The CDR3 runs 13 residues. The CDR3 protein is CASSLGQGNGYTF. The DNA for the CDR3 is TGTGCCAGCAGCTTAGGTCAGGGGAATGGCTACACCTTC.

This clone was counted a few times. The chain recombines TRBV18 with TRBJ1-2; 7 nucleotides agree with TRBD1. The ends lost 3 bases at V and 8 bases at J; junction bases unmatched: 6. The CDR3 is 13 amino acids. Germline V CDR1 and CDR2: KGHSH, LQKENI. CDR3 residues: CASSPLQGGGYTF. The CDR3 bases are TGTGCCAGCTCACCCCTCCAGGGGGGAGGCTACACCTTC.